Presented here are 18 T cell receptor beta chains from one specimen sequenced in a study of T cell clonality in common variable immunodeficiency. Measured with immunoSEQ multiplex PCR; TCRdb has only the in-frame clones, and not every one. The sample was found to contain 50,000 to 65,000 clones, and every one recurs. Sequencing input: peripheral blood mononuclear cells. The receptors were gathered from a person between 18 and 75 years old in good health.

This clone has a count of ten or more. The read stops 3 residues short of the end of the CDR3; the missing end is completed from the germline J gene. The genes are TRBV18 and TRBJ2-2, with 11 bases fitting TRBD2. With 3 bases clipped from V and 4 bases from J, the junction kept 1 base outside the gene matches. The CDR3 is 15 residues long. The germline CDR1 and CDR2 sequences are KGHSH and LQKENI. The DNA read from the CDR3 is TGTGCCAGCTCACCGACTAGCGGGGTCACCGGGGAG. This encodes CASSPTSGVTGE. The CDR3 reads in full as CASSPTSGVTGELFF.

In its sample, this clone was seen many times. The missing CDR3 end, 3 residues past where the read stops, is filled in from the germline J gene. This chain joins TRBV19 and TRBJ1-6, with D tentatively TRBD1 (5 bases). This CDR3 spans 13 amino acids. Between the trimmed V and J ends, which lost 5 bases and 7 bases, there was a span of 9 bases. The germline gives CDR1 LNHDA, CDR2 SQIVND (reference sequence). CDR3 protein: CASSRGYNSPLHF. The DNA read from the CDR3 is TGTGCCAGTAGTCGGGGGTACAATTCACCC.

This clone was observed many times. The CDR3 extends 3 residues past the end of the read, so its final part is completed from the germline J gene. The chain couples TRBV5-4 to TRBJ2-4; TRBD1 agrees at 8 bases. Trimming cost V 4 bases and J 3 bases; bases outside gene matches: 3. CDR1 is SGHNT and CDR2 is YYREEE in the germline V gene (reference sequence). The CDR3 consists of 14 residues. CDR3 sequence reads: CASSPDRVKNIQYF. The CDR3 DNA, read in part, is TGTGCCAGCAGCCCGGACAGGGTCAAAAACATT.

This clone was seen ten or more times. CDR3 protein: CASSIGSGNGYTF. The CDR3 DNA, read in part, is TGTGCCAGTAGTATTGGTTCGGGGAATGGC. V usage is TRBV19 and J usage is TRBJ1-2; D remains ambiguous. The read stops 3 residues short of the end of the CDR3; the missing end is completed from the germline J gene. CDR3 size: 13 residues. CDR1 is LNHDA and CDR2 is SQIVND in the germline V gene (reference sequence). Trimming took 3 bases from V and 6 from J, leaving 11 bases between them.

As concerns this clone: With the read ending 3 residues before the CDR3 end, the germline J gene is used to fill in that end. The chain is built from TRBV19 and TRBJ2-3; TRBD2 matches 7 bases. Germline CDR1 LNHDA, CDR2 SQIVND (reference sequence). This CDR3 comprises 13 residues. CDR3 sequence reads: CATSSGGQETQYF. The DNA read from the CDR3 is TGTGCCACCTCTAGCGGAGGCCAAGAGACG.

This clone was observed many times. The read falls 3 residues short of the CDR3 end, and the missing part is taken from the germline J gene. The chain employs TRBV19 and TRBJ2-2; 8 positions agree with TRBD1. The CDR3 has 15 residues. CDR1 and CDR2 (germline): LNHDA, SQIVND (reference sequence). V gave up 5 bases and J gave up 3 bases; unmatched junction bases: 5. CDR3 DNA, as far as it was read: TGTGCCAGTAGTTTTACAGGGGGAGACACCGGGGAG. Its translation is CASSFTGGDTGE. The full CDR3 reads CASSFTGGDTGELFF.

The covered CDR3 bases are TGTGCCAGTAGTCCCCTGACAGGGAATGGT. This gives the protein CASSPLTGNG. The whole CDR3 reads CASSPLTGNGQYF. The chain joins TRBV19 to TRBJ2-4, with 7 bases that match TRBD1. The CDR3 end falls 3 residues outside the read, so it is completed with the germline J gene. CDR1 is LNHDA, CDR2 SQIVND, per germline (reference sequence). The CDR3 contains 13 residues.

At least ten counts were recorded for this clone. The CDR3 end is not reached by the read, which stops 3 residues before it; the germline J gene fills it in. The chain joins TRBV7-3 to TRBJ2-1; weak D call: TRBD2 (6 bases). The CDR3 totals 13 residues. Germline loops: CDR1 SGHTA, CDR2 FQGTGA. V was clipped by 1 base and J by 7 bases, with 8 bases between them. The sequenced part of the CDR3 DNA is TGTGCCAGCAGCTTAAGGGCGGGAAATGAG. This translates into CASSLRAGNE. The entire CDR3 protein is CASSLRAGNEQFF.

This clone was counted at least ten times. Coverage ceases 3 residues before the CDR3 finishes, and the germline J gene fills in the end. J is TRBJ2-5 and V is TRBV19; 7 bases align to TRBD1. The length of the CDR3 is 16 residues. V was pared by 6 bases and J by 2 bases, with 12 bases of the junction left unmatched. Looked up from germline, CDR1 is LNHDA and CDR2 is SQIVND (reference sequence). CDR3 bases read: TGTGCCAGTAGCCGAAGGGGGCAGTCTAATCAAGAGACC. Protein sequence: CASSRRGQSNQET. The full CDR3 sequence reads CASSRRGQSNQETQYF.

At least ten counts were recorded for this clone. The missing CDR3 end, 3 residues past where the read stops, is filled in from the germline J gene. The chain joins TRBV5-1 to TRBJ1-1; D possibly corresponds to TRBD1 (6 bases). The length of the CDR3 is 15 residues. Germline lookup yields CDR1 SGHRS and CDR2 YFSETQ. V dropped 4 bases and J dropped 2 bases, with 15 bases sitting between them. CDR3: CASSRTMDSNTEAFF. The CDR3 DNA, read in part, is TGCGCCAGCAGCAGAACCATGGACAGCAACACTGAA.

There are many counts of this clone. The sequenced fragment ends 3 residues before the CDR3 boundary, so the rest is inferred from the germline J gene. V is TRBV18 and J is TRBJ1-2; D unclear. V shed 1 base and J shed 6 bases, with 15 bases lying between them. This CDR3 has 15 amino acids. The germline V gene has CDR1 KGHSH and CDR2 LQKENI. CDR3 region: CASSPQRGSEDGYTF. The CDR3 DNA, read in part, is TGTGCCAGCTCACCACAGAGAGGCTCAGAGGATGGC.

Ten or more counts support this clone. The CDR3 extends 3 residues past the end of the read, so its final part is completed from the germline J gene. The chain couples TRBV6-1 to TRBJ2-1; 9 bases agree with TRBD2. Losses at the gene ends were 2 bases for V and 8 bases for J; bases not matched to a gene: 4. The CDR3 has 14 residues. Germline CDR1 reads MNHNS; CDR2 reads SASEGT. The CDR3 here is CASSELRGGHEQFF. The CDR3 bases that were read are TGTGCCAGCAGTGAATTGCGGGGGGGCCATGAG.

On this clone itself: Read sequence stops 3 residues before the CDR3 end, and the germline J gene provides the missing end. The genes are TRBV7-9 and TRBJ1-2; TRBD1 matches at 7 bases. Germline V gene data show CDR1 as SEHNR and CDR2 as FQNEAQ (reference sequence). The CDR3 spans 14 residues. CDR3 sequence: CASSAGTEQNIYTF. CDR3 DNA (partial): TGTGCCAGCAGCGCCGGGACAGAACAAAACATC. Full variable domain (outside the CDR3, taken from reference TRBV7-9 and TRBJ1-2): DTGVSQNPRHKITKRGQNVTFRCDPISEHNRLYWYRQTLGQGPEFLTYFQNEAQLEKSRLLSDRFSAERPKGSFSTLEIQRTEQGDSAMYLCASSAGTEQNIYTFGSGTRLTVV.

This clone was counted ten times or more. The read halts 3 residues ahead of the CDR3 end, with the missing end drawn from the germline J gene. V gene TRBV12-3 or TRBV12-4 combines with J gene TRBJ1-1; maybe TRBD1 (6 bases). V shed 6 bases and J shed 4 bases, with 18 bases lying between them. The CDR3 has 15 amino acids. The sequenced CDR3 bases are TGTGCCAGCAGCCGACACACTGCGGGGGCCACTGAA. Translating it yields CASSRHTAGATE. The full CDR3 is CASSRHTAGATEAFF.

This clone was observed many times. The CDR3 end is not reached by the read, which stops 3 residues before it; the germline J gene fills it in. The gene calls are TRBV6-2 or TRBV6-3 and TRBJ1-1; D perhaps matches TRBD1 (6 bases). Germline-derived CDR1 and CDR2 are MNHEY and SVGEGT. The V end was cut by 4 bases, the J end by 4 bases, with 10 bases between. The CDR3 is made up of 13 amino acids. CDR3: CASSFAGVTEAFF. The CDR3 DNA, read in part, is TGTGCCAGCAGTTTTGCAGGGGTCACTGAA.

This clone was seen at least ten times. The read stops 3 residues short of the end of the CDR3; the missing end is completed from the germline J gene. V gene TRBV5-4 combines with J gene TRBJ2-4; D perhaps matches TRBD1 (6 bases). V lost 9 bases and J lost 1, with 17 bases in between. Per the germline V gene, CDR1 is SGHNT and CDR2 is YYREEE (reference sequence). The CDR3 runs to 15 residues. The CDR3 protein is CATTGNPGAKNIQYF. The covered CDR3 bases are TGTGCCACTACAGGGAACCCGGGGGCCAAAAACATT.

Ten or more counts support this clone. The CDR3 extends 3 residues past the end of the read, so its final part is completed from the germline J gene. The J gene is TRBJ2-2, the V gene TRBV2; TRBD1 is a possible D gene (5 bases). Germline V gene sequence: CDR1 SNHLY, CDR2 FYNNEI. With 6 bases removed from V and 2 bases from J, the gap between germline ends came to 19 bases. This CDR3 has 17 residues. The DNA read from the CDR3 is TGTGCCAGCAGATTCCCGGGTTCTCAGGGCAACACCGGGGAG. It codes for CASRFPGSQGNTGE. The whole CDR3 sequence is CASRFPGSQGNTGELFF.

The table lists this clone with many counts. The observed sequence ends 3 residues before the CDR3 terminus, with the missing tail filled in from the germline J gene. This chain joins TRBV7-9 and TRBJ1-1; D possibly corresponds to TRBD1 (6 bases). This CDR3 has 13 residues. Germline V gives CDR1 SEHNR, CDR2 FQNEAQ (reference sequence). V gave up 6 bases and J gave up 4 bases, with 12 bases separating them. This chain's CDR3 is CASSYTGFTEAFF. CDR3 bases read: TGTGCCAGCAGTTATACAGGGTTCACTGAA.